The T cell receptor beta chain under discussion was sequenced for a study of identical twins listed by TCRdb under 2016. Describing the broader study: The study deep-sequenced TCR alpha and beta repertoires from monozygotic twins, unrelated adults of various ages and cord blood to test whether fetal clonotypes persist. To rule out contamination, replicate twin experiments were performed at different times with different library preparation protocols. General study outcomes and caveats: Excess twin sharing in beta out-of-frame sequences was weaker because fewer shared sequences lowered the signal-to-noise ratio. Because the same donors could not be followed over many years, the conclusions depended on cross-sectional statistical analysis. Invariant T cells such as MAIT and iNKT could partly confound zero-insertion analyses, although diverse VJ usage argued against such confounding for most clonotypes. Compared with coincidental sharing between unrelated individuals, out-of-frame TCR alpha sequences shared between twins had an excess of sequences with low generation probability. Recombination models systematically underestimated out-of-frame TCR alpha sharing in monozygotic twins but agreed with sharing between unrelated individuals. Fewer insertions were carried by abundant cord blood beta clonotypes, a similar but weaker trend appeared in young adult naive repertoires, and no such trend appeared in memory repertoires.

This clonotype occurred a few times. Its antigen remains undetermined. No quality values exist for individual bases; no much larger clone is one base distant. Spanning cysteine to phenylalanine, the CDR3 consists of 18 amino acids. The retained sequence is limited to the CDR3, 54 bases, with the frame set at the first base. Cut back by 0 bases and 0 bases, the V and J ends lie 12 bases apart. The library was made by 5' RACE. The sequencer listed for this sample is Illumina HiSeq 2000. A universal primer binding site was introduced by template switching, and a unique molecular identifier was present in the final cDNA, enabling accurate counting of TCR cDNA molecules. Specific primers in the conserved constant-segment region were used to synthesize first-strand cDNA for the TCR alpha and beta chains. To control for contamination, every cDNA library was double barcoded, receiving both a SMART-Mk sample barcode and Illumina barcodes. Two successive PCR steps introduced TruSeq adapter sequences along with Illumina sample barcodes. The Illumina HiSeq platform was used with custom primers to sequence TCR alpha and beta cDNA libraries. The study's processing was this. Unique molecular identifiers were extracted from raw reads with MiGEC, and CDR3 positions were determined with MiXCR. Recombination models were inferred per individual with the repgenHMM and IGoR tools using an EM algorithm. Shared clonotype analysis was performed with the tcR package in R, normalizing sharing by the product of cloneset sizes. To study raw recombination without the effects of thymic and clonal selection, out-of-frame nonproductive sequences were analyzed. TCRdb ran its own pipeline on the public reads, namely fastp trimming at Q25 and MiXCR clone calling, and kept in-frame beta chains. Rows are combined by CDR3 protein, so each entry shows the most common genes and DNA. Clone size and V and J calls follow TCRdb, not the original study. Recorded for this sample are some 560,000 distinct CDR3 sequences; 7.5% to 10% of them occurred a single time. The ten largest clones capture around 3% of the sample.

Every donor in the study was a healthy Caucasian. Three pairs of female monozygotic twins, all aged 18 to 29 years, made up the twin cohort. Peripheral blood mononuclear cells were used as the source from which RNA for TCR libraries was isolated. These data are also associated with another study on yellow fever vaccine responses in identical twins. That second report states: According to the authors, in identical twins the way T cells responded to vaccination appeared partly convergent and partly personalized. The study precisely tracked vaccine-responding T cell clones in identical twins.

Material for sequencing was PBMCs. Here the chain combines TRBV12-3 or TRBV12-4 and TRBJ2-6; too little of a D gene remains to name it. This sequence was found in a young woman in good health. The CDR3 reads CASSLAGIRTSGANVLTF. The nucleotides are TGTGCCAGCAGTTTAGCGGGTATCAGGACCTCTGGGGCCAACGTCCTGACTTTC.